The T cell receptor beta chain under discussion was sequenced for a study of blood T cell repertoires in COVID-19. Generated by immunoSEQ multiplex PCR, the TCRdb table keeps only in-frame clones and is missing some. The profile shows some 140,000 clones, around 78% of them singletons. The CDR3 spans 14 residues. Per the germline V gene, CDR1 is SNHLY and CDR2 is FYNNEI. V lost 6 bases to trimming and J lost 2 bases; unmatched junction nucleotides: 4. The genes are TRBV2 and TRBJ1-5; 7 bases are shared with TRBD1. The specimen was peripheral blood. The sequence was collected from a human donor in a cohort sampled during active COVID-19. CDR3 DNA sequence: TGTGCCAGCAGGGAGGGGGCAGGCAATCAGCCCCAGCATTTT. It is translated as CASREGAGNQPQHF.